Detailed here is one TCR beta chain. The antigen is undetermined. Other DNA sequences in the same sample also yield this CDR3. This specimen belongs to a study of cytomegalovirus exposure and HLA in healthy donors. Study findings and constraints: Across all donors, roughly uniform sequencing depth was an assumption of the presence/absence analyses.

The primer mix had 60 Vbeta and 13 Jbeta primers. Assay used: immunoSEQ multiplex PCR; TCRdb lists only in-frame clones, some missing. The repertoire holds tens of thousands of clones, with roughly 84% as singletons. Germline CDR1 and CDR2: GTSNPN and SVGIG (reference sequence). V was pared by 3 bases and J by 4 bases, with 3 bases of the junction left unmatched. This CDR3 spans 13 amino acids. The source is a man aged 18 to 30 in good health and CMV-seronegative. What was sequenced was PBMCs. J is TRBJ1-5 and V is TRBV30; 7 nucleotides line up with TRBD1. The CDR3 DNA reads TGTGCCTGGAGCGCAGGGGGAAATCAGCCCCAGCATTTT. It translates to CAWSAGGNQPQHF.